This TCR beta chain was observed in a study of blood T cell repertoires in COVID-19. Study-level background: PBMCs, B-cell-depleted T cells, or T cells provided the cDNA or gDNA that made up the material.

Per the study methods: From reference gene primer amplification, estimates of nucleated cell counts were derived. Produced via immunoSEQ multiplex PCR; TCRdb's table is partial and in-frame only. Clonal size and the V and J genes are those of that table, whereas D and trimming came from the DNA. The table has 250,000 to 300,000 clones, roughly 90% seen once. Recruited during active infection, patients (from Seattle) were subsequently followed longitudinally. The germline gives CDR1 MNHEY, CDR2 SMNVEV (reference sequence). Between the trimmed V and J ends, which lost 5 bases and 9 bases, there was a span of 14 bases. CDR3 size: 12 residues.

This clonotype was obtained from a woman aged 25 to 39 with COVID-19, enrolled during active disease. The sequencing sample was made of peripheral blood. This chain uses TRBV27 with TRBJ2-7; maybe TRBD1 (6 bases). As DNA, the CDR3 is TGTGCCAGCAGTCTAACAGGGTCAGGGCAGTACTTC. It codes for CASSLTGSGQYF.